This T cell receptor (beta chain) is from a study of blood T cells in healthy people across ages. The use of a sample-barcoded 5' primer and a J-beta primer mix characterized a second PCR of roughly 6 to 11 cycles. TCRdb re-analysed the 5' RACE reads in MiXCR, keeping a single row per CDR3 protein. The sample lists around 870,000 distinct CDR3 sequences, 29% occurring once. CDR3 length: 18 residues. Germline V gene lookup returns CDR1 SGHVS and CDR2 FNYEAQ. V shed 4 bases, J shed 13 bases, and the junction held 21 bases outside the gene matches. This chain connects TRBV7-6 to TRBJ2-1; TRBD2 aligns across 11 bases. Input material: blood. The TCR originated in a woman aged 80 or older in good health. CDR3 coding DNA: TGTGCCAGCAGCTCACGACTAGCGGGGCAAGACCCGCAAGAGACCCAGTTCTTC. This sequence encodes CASSSRLAGQDPQETQFF.